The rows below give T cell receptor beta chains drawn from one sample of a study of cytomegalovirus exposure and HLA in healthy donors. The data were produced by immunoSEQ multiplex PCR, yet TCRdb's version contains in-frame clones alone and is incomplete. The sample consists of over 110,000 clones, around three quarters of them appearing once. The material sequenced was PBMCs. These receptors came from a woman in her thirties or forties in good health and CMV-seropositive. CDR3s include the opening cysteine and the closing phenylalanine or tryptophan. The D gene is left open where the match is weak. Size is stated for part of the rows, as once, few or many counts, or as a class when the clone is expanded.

CDR3nt: TGCGCCAGCAGGGAACAGGGGGCGCAGGTCGAGCAGTACTTC; CDR3aa: CASREQGAQVEQYF; abundance: .; j_gene: TRBJ2-7; d_gene: TRBD1; v_gene: TRBV5-1
CDR3nt: TGTGCCAGCAGCAAATACTTACGGGGACACAAGTCCTACGAGCAGTACTTC; CDR3aa: CASSKYLRGHKSYEQYF; abundance: .; j_gene: TRBJ2-7; d_gene: .; v_gene: TRBV21-1
CDR3nt: TGTGCCACCAGCAAGGGGGAATGGACTGAAGCTTTCTTT; CDR3aa: CATSKGEWTEAFF; abundance: .; j_gene: TRBJ1-1; d_gene: .; v_gene: TRBV15
CDR3nt: TGTGCCAGCAGATGGAGTTGGGGGGTTGACACTGAAGCTTTCTTT; CDR3aa: CASRWSWGVDTEAFF; abundance: .; j_gene: TRBJ1-1; d_gene: .; v_gene: TRBV6-5
CDR3nt: TGTGCCAGCAGCTTACCGACAGGTCGAGGTTCCGGGGCCAACGTCCTGACTTTC; CDR3aa: CASSLPTGRGSGANVLTF; abundance: .; j_gene: TRBJ2-6; d_gene: .; v_gene: TRBV11-1
CDR3nt: TGTGCCAGCAGCTTGGCCAGGGGCGGGTCGCAGTTCTTC; CDR3aa: CASSLARGGSQFF; abundance: once; j_gene: TRBJ2-1; d_gene: .; v_gene: TRBV5-5
CDR3nt: TGTGCCAGCAGCCTCGGACAGGGGGCAGGCTACAATGAGCAGTTCTTC; CDR3aa: CASSLGQGAGYNEQFF; abundance: .; j_gene: TRBJ2-1; d_gene: TRBD1; v_gene: TRBV5-4
CDR3nt: TGCGCCAGCAGCTTGGAAGGACAGGGGACAGATACGCAGTATTTT; CDR3aa: CASSLEGQGTDTQYF; abundance: .; j_gene: TRBJ2-3; d_gene: TRBD1; v_gene: TRBV5-1
CDR3nt: TGCAGCGTTGCCGTAGCGGGAGCCTACAATGAGCAGTTCTTC; CDR3aa: CSVAVAGAYNEQFF; abundance: .; j_gene: TRBJ2-1; d_gene: TRBD2; v_gene: TRBV29-1
CDR3nt: TGTGCCAGCAGCGTTCCCCCGGGACAGGGGTATCACGAGCAGTACTTC; CDR3aa: CASSVPPGQGYHEQYF; abundance: .; j_gene: TRBJ2-7; d_gene: TRBD1; v_gene: TRBV2
CDR3nt: TGTGCCAGCAGCTCGGAGGGGAAGGAGACCCAGTACTTC; CDR3aa: CASSSEGKETQYF; abundance: .; j_gene: TRBJ2-5; d_gene: .; v_gene: TRBV11-3
CDR3nt: TGTGCCAGCAGCTTAGATATTAGCTTCCCCTCCGGCTACACCTTC; CDR3aa: CASSLDISFPSGYTF; abundance: .; j_gene: TRBJ1-2; d_gene: .; v_gene: TRBV7-8
CDR3nt: TGCGCCAGCAGCCACGGACTAGCGGCGCAGTACTTC; CDR3aa: CASSHGLAAQYF; abundance: .; j_gene: TRBJ2-7; d_gene: TRBD2; v_gene: TRBV5-1
CDR3nt: TGTGCCAGCACCCGTGACTACGCCAATGAGCAGTTCTTC; CDR3aa: CASTRDYANEQFF; abundance: many; j_gene: TRBJ2-1; d_gene: .; v_gene: TRBV5-4
CDR3nt: TGCAGTGTGCGGCTGAACACTGAAGCTTTCTTT; CDR3aa: CSVRLNTEAFF; abundance: few; j_gene: TRBJ1-1; d_gene: .; v_gene: TRBV20-1
CDR3nt: TGTGCCACCAGCAGAGATCACAGCGGGATTAGTATTGAGCAGTTCTTC; CDR3aa: CATSRDHSGISIEQFF; abundance: .; j_gene: TRBJ2-1; d_gene: TRBD2; v_gene: TRBV15
CDR3nt: TGTGCCAGCAGCTTGGTCCCAGGGCTCAACACTGAAGCTTTCTTT; CDR3aa: CASSLVPGLNTEAFF; abundance: few; j_gene: TRBJ1-1; d_gene: .; v_gene: TRBV5-6
CDR3nt: TGTGCCAGCAGCCAAGATACCTACGAGCAGTACTTC; CDR3aa: CASSQDTYEQYF; abundance: .; j_gene: TRBJ2-7; d_gene: .; v_gene: TRBV14
CDR3nt: TGTGCCAGCTCACCCTCTACTAGACGAGATACGCAGTATTTT; CDR3aa: CASSPSTRRDTQYF; abundance: .; j_gene: TRBJ2-3; d_gene: .; v_gene: TRBV18
CDR3nt: TGTGCCAGCAGCTTAACGTCCCGGGAGCGCGGTGAGCAGTTCTTC; CDR3aa: CASSLTSRERGEQFF; abundance: .; j_gene: TRBJ2-1; d_gene: .; v_gene: TRBV7-3
CDR3nt: TGTGCCAGCAGCAGGACAGGAGATAGCAATCAGCCCCAGCATTTT; CDR3aa: CASSRTGDSNQPQHF; abundance: once; j_gene: TRBJ1-5; d_gene: TRBD1; v_gene: TRBV11-2
CDR3nt: TGTGCCACCAGCAGAGATCTCGGTAGCTTTAATGAGCAGTTCTTC; CDR3aa: CATSRDLGSFNEQFF; abundance: .; j_gene: TRBJ2-1; d_gene: .; v_gene: TRBV15
CDR3nt: TGTGCCAGCAGCGTAGGGACAGGGGCGAGCCTCTACGAGCAGTACTTC; CDR3aa: CASSVGTGASLYEQYF; abundance: .; j_gene: TRBJ2-7; d_gene: TRBD1; v_gene: TRBV9
CDR3nt: TGTGCCAGCAGCGTGGGACAGGGTAGCTACAATGAGCAGTTCTTC; CDR3aa: CASSVGQGSYNEQFF; abundance: .; j_gene: TRBJ2-1; d_gene: TRBD1; v_gene: TRBV9
CDR3nt: TGTGCCAGTAGTCCCCGGGGATCTCCGGAGAGGGAAGCTTTCTTT; CDR3aa: CASSPRGSPEREAFF; abundance: .; j_gene: TRBJ1-1; d_gene: .; v_gene: TRBV19
CDR3nt: TGTGCCACCAGCAGAGACAGGTCTTACACCGGGGAGCTGTTTTTT; CDR3aa: CATSRDRSYTGELFF; abundance: .; j_gene: TRBJ2-2; d_gene: .; v_gene: TRBV15
CDR3nt: TGTGCCAGCAGCTGGAGCGGGAGGGCCACAGATACGCAGTATTTT; CDR3aa: CASSWSGRATDTQYF; abundance: .; j_gene: TRBJ2-3; d_gene: TRBD2; v_gene: TRBV5-4
CDR3nt: TGTGCCAGCAGCTTGGGGGGCCGTCGTCGGGAGCAGTACTTC; CDR3aa: CASSLGGRRREQYF; abundance: few; j_gene: TRBJ2-7; d_gene: .; v_gene: TRBV5-4
CDR3nt: TGTGCCAGCTCAGTCGCTAGCGGGAGACCCACAGATACGCAGTATTTT; CDR3aa: CASSVASGRPTDTQYF; abundance: few; j_gene: TRBJ2-3; d_gene: TRBD2; v_gene: TRBV18
CDR3nt: TGTGCCAGCAGCCGGGGAGGTAGTAGCACTGAAGCTTTCTTT; CDR3aa: CASSRGGSSTEAFF; abundance: .; j_gene: TRBJ1-1; d_gene: .; v_gene: TRBV6-6
CDR3nt: TGTGCCAGCAGCCAAGAACAGGAGCCTAGCAATCAGCCCCAGCATTTT; CDR3aa: CASSQEQEPSNQPQHF; abundance: .; j_gene: TRBJ1-5; d_gene: .; v_gene: TRBV14